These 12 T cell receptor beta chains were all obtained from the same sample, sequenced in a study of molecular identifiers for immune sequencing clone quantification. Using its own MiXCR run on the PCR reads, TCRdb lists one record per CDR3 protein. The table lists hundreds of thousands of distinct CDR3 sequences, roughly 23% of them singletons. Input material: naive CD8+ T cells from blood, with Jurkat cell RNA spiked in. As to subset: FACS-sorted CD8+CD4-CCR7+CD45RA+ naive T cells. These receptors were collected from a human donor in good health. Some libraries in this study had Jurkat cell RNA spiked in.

The CDR3 spells CASSFRFLAESSYEQYF. CDR3 sequence (DNA): TGTGCCAGCAGTTTTCGCTTTTTGGCGGAGAGCTCCTACGAGCAGTACTTC. The chain is built from TRBV28 and TRBJ2-7; D not resolved. Germline V CDR1 and CDR2: MDHEN, SYDVKM. CDR3 length: 17 residues. The ends were cut back, 3 bases at V and 0 bases at J, with 18 bases in the middle.

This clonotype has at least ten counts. The CDR3 sequence: CASSLNRQREQYF. The CDR3 bases are TGTGCCAGCAGCCTTAACCGACAGCGCGAGCAGTACTTC. This chain connects TRBV14 to TRBJ2-7; a possible D gene is TRBD1 (5 bases). CDR3 size: 13 residues. The ends were cut back, 4 bases at V and 6 bases at J, with 13 bases in the middle. From germline, CDR1 is SGHDN and CDR2 FVKESK.

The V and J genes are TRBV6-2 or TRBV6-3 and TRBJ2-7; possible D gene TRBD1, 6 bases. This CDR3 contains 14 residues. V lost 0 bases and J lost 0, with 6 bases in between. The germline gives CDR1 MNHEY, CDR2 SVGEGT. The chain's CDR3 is CASSYSGHSYEQYF. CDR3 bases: TGTGCCAGCAGTTACTCGGGACACTCCTACGAGCAGTACTTC.

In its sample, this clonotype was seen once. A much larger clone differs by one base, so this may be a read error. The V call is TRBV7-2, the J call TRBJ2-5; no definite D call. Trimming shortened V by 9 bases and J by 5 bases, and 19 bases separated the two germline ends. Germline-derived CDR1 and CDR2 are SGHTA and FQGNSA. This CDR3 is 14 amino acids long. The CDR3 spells CASKTGEPWETQYF. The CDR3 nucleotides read TGTGCCAGTAAGACTGGCGAGCCGTGGGAGACCCAGTACTTC.

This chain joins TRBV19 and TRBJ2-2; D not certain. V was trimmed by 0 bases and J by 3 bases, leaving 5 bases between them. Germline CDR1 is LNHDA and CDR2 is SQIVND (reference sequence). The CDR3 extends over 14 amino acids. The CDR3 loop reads CASSIDLDTGELFF. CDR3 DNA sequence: TGTGCCAGTAGTATAGATTTAGACACCGGGGAGCTGTTTTTT.

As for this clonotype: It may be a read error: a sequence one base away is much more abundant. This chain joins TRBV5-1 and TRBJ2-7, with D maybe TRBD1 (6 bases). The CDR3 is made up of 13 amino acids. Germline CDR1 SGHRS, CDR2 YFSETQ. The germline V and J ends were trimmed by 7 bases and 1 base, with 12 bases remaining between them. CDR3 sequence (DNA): TGCGCCAGCGGCTCTACAGGGTCCTACGAGCAGTACTTC. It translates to CASGSTGSYEQYF.

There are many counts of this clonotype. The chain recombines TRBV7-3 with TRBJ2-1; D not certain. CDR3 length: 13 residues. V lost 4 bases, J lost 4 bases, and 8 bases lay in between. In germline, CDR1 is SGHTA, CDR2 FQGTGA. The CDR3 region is CASSYDSYNEQFF. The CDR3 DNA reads TGTGCCAGCAGCTACGACTCGTACAATGAGCAGTTCTTC. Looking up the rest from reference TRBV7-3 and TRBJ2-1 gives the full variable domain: GAGVSQTPSNKVTEKGKYVELRCDPISGHTALYWYRQSLGQGPEFLIYFQGTGAADDSGLPNDRFFAVRPEGSVSTLKIQRTERGDSAVYLCASSYDSYNEQFFGPGTRLTVL.

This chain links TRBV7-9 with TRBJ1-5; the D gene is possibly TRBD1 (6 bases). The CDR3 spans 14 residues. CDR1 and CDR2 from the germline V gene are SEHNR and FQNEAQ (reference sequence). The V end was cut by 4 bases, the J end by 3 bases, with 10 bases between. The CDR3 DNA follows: TGTGCCAGCAGCTCTACAGGGAACAATCAGCCCCAGCATTTT. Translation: CASSSTGNNQPQHF. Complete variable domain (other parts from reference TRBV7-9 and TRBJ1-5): DTGVSQNPRHKITKRGQNVTFRCDPISEHNRLYWYRQTLGQGPEFLTYFQNEAQLEKSRLLSDRFSAERPKGSFSTLEIQRTEQGDSAMYLCASSSTGNNQPQHFGDGTRLSIL.

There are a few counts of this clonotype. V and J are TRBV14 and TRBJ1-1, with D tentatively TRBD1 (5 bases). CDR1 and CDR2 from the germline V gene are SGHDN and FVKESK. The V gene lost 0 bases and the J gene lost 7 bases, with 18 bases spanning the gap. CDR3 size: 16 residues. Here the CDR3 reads CASSQDLGALESEAFF. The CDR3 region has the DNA TGTGCCAGCAGCCAAGATTTAGGGGCCCTAGAGAGTGAAGCTTTCTTT.

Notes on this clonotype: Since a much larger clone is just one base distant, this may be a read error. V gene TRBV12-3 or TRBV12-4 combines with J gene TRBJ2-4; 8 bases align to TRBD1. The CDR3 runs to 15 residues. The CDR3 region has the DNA TGTGCCGGCAGCACAAGGGCAGGGGGCAGGAACATTCAGTACTTC. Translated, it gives CAGSTRAGGRNIQYF.

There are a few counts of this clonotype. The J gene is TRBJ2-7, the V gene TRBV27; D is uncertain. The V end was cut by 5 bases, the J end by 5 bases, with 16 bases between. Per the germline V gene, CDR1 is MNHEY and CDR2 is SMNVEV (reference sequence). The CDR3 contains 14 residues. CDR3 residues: CASSPLPIGHEQYF. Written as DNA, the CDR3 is TGTGCCAGCAGTCCACTCCCGATAGGGCACGAGCAGTACTTC.

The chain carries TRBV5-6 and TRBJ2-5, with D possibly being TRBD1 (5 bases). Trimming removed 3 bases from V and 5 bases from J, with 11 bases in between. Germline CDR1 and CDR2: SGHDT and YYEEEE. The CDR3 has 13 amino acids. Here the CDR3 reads CASSSQVWETQYF. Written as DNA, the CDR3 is TGTGCCAGCAGCTCACAGGTCTGGGAGACCCAGTACTTC.